The 13 T cell receptor beta chains listed next were all sequenced from one sample in a study of cytomegalovirus exposure and HLA in healthy donors. The PCR had 60 Vbeta and 13 Jbeta primers. Generated by immunoSEQ multiplex PCR, the TCRdb table keeps only in-frame clones and is missing some. The repertoire table contains 70,000 to 100,000 clones. The sample comprised PBMCs. The source is a man between 18 and 29 years old in good health and CMV-seropositive.

V gene TRBV14 combines with J gene TRBJ2-3; tentative D call: TRBD1 (5 bases). Trimming took off 0 bases at V and 0 bases at J, with 10 bases between the two ends. Germline CDR1 and CDR2: SGHDN and FVKESK. This CDR3 comprises 16 residues. CDR3 nucleotide sequence: TGTGCCAGCAGCCAAGATCCCGACAGAAGCACAGATACGCAGTATTTT. This codes for CASSQDPDRSTDTQYF. The full variable domain, completed using reference TRBV14 and TRBJ2-3, is EAGVTQFPSHSVIEKGQTVTLRCDPISGHDNLYWYRRVMGKEIKFLLHFVKESKQDESGMPNNRFLAERTGGTYSTLKVQPAELEDSGVYFCASSQDPDRSTDTQYFGPGTRLTVL.

The V gene is TRBV5-1, the J gene TRBJ1-3, with unresolved D. Trimming took off 0 bases at V and 3 bases at J, with 13 bases between the two ends. The CDR3 has 16 residues. Germline CDR1 reads SGHRS; CDR2 reads YFSETQ. The CDR3 coding sequence is TGCGCCAGCAGCTTGGCCGGGTTACTCCGTGGAAACACCATATATTTT. Translation: CASSLAGLLRGNTIYF.

This chain connects TRBV14 to TRBJ1-1; a possible D gene is TRBD1 (5 bases). The CDR3 is 13 residues long. CDR1 and CDR2 (germline): SGHDN, FVKESK. The germline V and J ends were trimmed by 2 bases and 6 bases, with 10 bases remaining between them. Here the CDR3 reads CASSQSGGSEAFF. DNA for the CDR3: TGTGCCAGCAGCCAATCGGGGGGGTCTGAAGCTTTCTTT.

This chain joins TRBV6-6 and TRBJ1-1; the match to TRBD1 covers 10 bases. Trimming at V came to 7 bases and at J to 1 base, leaving 9 bases not matched to a gene. The CDR3 covers 16 residues. Germline V gene data show CDR1 as MNHNY and CDR2 as SVGAGI (reference sequence). In DNA form, the CDR3 reads TGTGCCAGCACCTTGTTTGGACAGGGGGGGAACACTGAAGCTTTCTTT. Translating gives CASTLFGQGGNTEAFF.

The chain couples TRBV15 to TRBJ2-7; 11 bases align to TRBD2. The CDR3 is made up of 15 amino acids. Germline V lookup: CDR1 LNHNV, CDR2 YYDKDF (reference sequence). The V and J ends lost 2 bases and 3 bases, in that order; junction bases with no gene match: 3. The CDR3 DNA is TGTGCCACCAGCAGATCGACTAGCGGGAACTACGAGCAGTACTTC. Amino acids: CATSRSTSGNYEQYF.

The CDR3, as DNA: TGTGCCAGCACCCCGGGACAACACGGGGACTATGGCTACACCTTC. The encoded protein is CASTPGQHGDYGYTF. The chain employs TRBV6-5 and TRBJ1-2, with a possible D match to TRBD1 (6 bases). Germline values: CDR1 MNHEY, CDR2 SVGAGI. The V gene lost 7 bases and the J gene lost 3 bases, with 18 bases spanning the gap. There are 15 residues in the CDR3.

The chain recombines TRBV6-6 with TRBJ2-7, with D tentatively TRBD2 (5 bases). CDR3 size: 14 residues. From germline, CDR1 is MNHNY and CDR2 SVGAGI (reference sequence). Trimming left V 5 bases short and J 7 bases short, with 18 bases between. CDR3 bases: TGTGCCAGCAGTCTAGATCCGAGCGAGCGGGAGCAGTACTTC. Protein: CASSLDPSEREQYF.

A remark on this clone: Other DNA variants within this sample encode the same CDR3. V gene TRBV5-1 combines with J gene TRBJ2-7; 10 bases align to TRBD2. The V gene's germline CDR1 is SGHRS and CDR2 YFSETQ. After removal of 4 bases from V and 2 bases from J, the junction contained 6 bases not matched to a gene. CDR3 length equals 15 residues. The CDR3 bases are TGCGCCAGCAGCCTGGGGCTAGCGGGAGCCTACGAGCAGTACTTC. Translating gives CASSLGLAGAYEQYF.

The chain joins TRBV19 to TRBJ2-3; possible D gene TRBD2, 6 bases. Germline V gives CDR1 LNHDA, CDR2 SQIVND (reference sequence). The CDR3 is made up of 13 amino acids. V was trimmed by 7 bases and J by 4 bases, leaving 12 bases between them. The CDR3 region is CASMAGWPDTQYF. Written as DNA, the CDR3 is TGTGCCAGTATGGCGGGGTGGCCAGATACGCAGTATTTT.

In DNA form, the CDR3 reads TGCGCCAGCAGCCACGACAGGGCCTACGAGCAGTACTTC. This codes for CASSHDRAYEQYF. This chain connects TRBV4-1 to TRBJ2-7; 7 bases fit TRBD1. The CDR3 length is 13 residues. Unmatched junction bases numbered 1, after V lost 3 bases and J lost 2 bases. Germline V CDR1 and CDR2: MGHRA, YSYEKL.

V usage is TRBV7-2 and J usage is TRBJ2-2; 9 positions match TRBD2. The CDR3 is 17 amino acids. Germline V gene sequence: CDR1 SGHTA, CDR2 FQGNSA. The ends lost 2 bases at V and 6 bases at J; junction bases unmatched: 10. CDR3 sequence reads: CASSLSWRGGVAGELFF. CDR3 in DNA: TGTGCCAGCAGCTTATCGTGGCGGGGGGGGGTCGCCGGGGAGCTGTTTTTT. Based on the CDR3 plus reference TRBV7-2 and TRBJ2-2, the full variable domain is GAGVSQSPSNKVTEKGKDVELRCDPISGHTALYWYRQSLGQGLEFLIYFQGNSAPDKSGLPSDRFSAERTGGSVSTLTIQRTQQEDSAVYLCASSLSWRGGVAGELFFGEGSRLTVL.

The chain combines TRBV6-1 with TRBJ2-1; 8 bases are a match to TRBD2. The CDR3 totals 14 residues. Looked up from germline, CDR1 is MNHNS and CDR2 is SASEGT. J was trimmed by 7 bases and V by 6 bases; bases with no gene match: 8. CDR3 DNA sequence: TGTGCCAGCAGACGGGAGGGCCAGAGGAATGAGCAGTTCTTC. Its protein is CASRREGQRNEQFF.

This chain links TRBV7-9 with TRBJ2-5, with D possibly being TRBD1 (6 bases). CDR1 is SEHNR, CDR2 FQNEAQ, per germline (reference sequence). Between the trimmed V and J ends, which lost 5 bases and 4 bases, there was a span of 14 bases. The CDR3 has 14 amino acids. The CDR3 sequence: CASSREGERETQYF. The CDR3 region has the DNA TGTGCCAGCAGCCGAGAGGGGGAAAGAGAGACCCAGTACTTC.